This is a list of T cell receptor beta chains from one sample in a study of shared clonotypes between healthy human individuals. This table comes from immunoSEQ multiplex PCR, and its TCRdb copy is limited to in-frame clones, with some not included. Here the sample spans some 580,000 clones, more than 95% being singletons. Material: naive CD8+ T cells sorted from blood. The origin of the receptors is a man younger than 45 in good health. Each CDR3 is given with its conserved first and last residue. D genes are given only for firm matches. Rows may omit the clone size; those that give it use once, few, many or a size class.

v_gene	j_gene	d_gene	abundance	CDR3aa	CDR3nt
TRBV19	TRBJ2-7	.	.	CASTAAGFYEQYF	TGTGCCAGTACAGCGGCGGGATTCTACGAGCAGTACTTC
TRBV27	TRBJ1-1	.	.	CASQGGARTEAFF	TGTGCCAGCCAAGGTGGGGCCAGAACTGAAGCTTTCTTT
TRBV7-2	TRBJ2-1	TRBD1	.	CAKPGTGRGEQFF	TGTGCCAAACCCGGGACAGGGAGAGGTGAGCAGTTCTTC
TRBV5-6	TRBJ2-7	.	.	CASSLGQKAYEQYF	TGTGCCAGCAGCTTGGGACAGAAAGCATACGAGCAGTACTTC
TRBV29-1	TRBJ2-1	.	.	CSVPGRYNEQFF	TGCAGCGTCCCCGGCAGATACAATGAGCAGTTCTTC
TRBV9	TRBJ2-2	.	once	CASSGHVLDTGELFF	TGTGCCAGCAGCGGACATGTTTTGGACACCGGGGAGCTGTTTTTT
TRBV5-1	TRBJ2-7	TRBD1	.	CASSFDREFYEQYF	TGCGCCAGCAGCTTTGACAGGGAATTCTACGAGCAGTACTTC
TRBV10-3	TRBJ2-7	.	.	CAISVQATSYEQYF	TGTGCCATCAGTGTCCAGGCTACCTCCTACGAGCAGTACTTC
TRBV10-3	TRBJ2-7	TRBD1	.	CAISRGRDRGAEQYF	TGTGCCATCAGCCGAGGTCGGGACAGAGGAGCCGAGCAGTACTTC
TRBV30	TRBJ1-5	.	.	CAWSIWGGNQPQHF	TGTGCCTGGAGTATCTGGGGTGGAAATCAGCCCCAGCATTTT
TRBV29-1	TRBJ1-3	.	.	CSVVRDGNTIYF	TGCAGCGTTGTAAGGGACGGAAACACCATATATTTT
TRBV15	TRBJ2-7	TRBD1	.	CATSRDDRVREQYF	TGTGCCACCAGCAGAGACGACAGGGTGCGGGAGCAGTACTTC
TRBV9	TRBJ2-2	TRBD1	.	CASSEGDSLNTGELFF	TGTGCCAGCAGCGAGGGGGACAGCCTTAACACCGGGGAGCTGTTTTTT
TRBV18	TRBJ2-7	TRBD2	once	CASSPLAGVSYEQYF	TGTGCCAGCTCACCTCTAGCGGGGGTGTCCTACGAGCAGTACTTC
TRBV25-1	TRBJ2-7	.	.	CASSEYHYEQYF	TGTGCCAGCAGTGAATATCACTACGAGCAGTACTTC
TRBV5-4	TRBJ2-7	TRBD2	.	CASSEAGTSGSREQYF	TGTGCCAGCAGCGAAGCCGGGACTAGCGGGAGTCGGGAGCAGTACTTC
TRBV19	TRBJ2-1	TRBD2	.	CASSRTSGLNEQFF	TGTGCCAGTAGTCGGACTAGCGGGCTCAATGAGCAGTTCTTC
TRBV5-1	TRBJ2-3	.	.	CASSLVTDTQYF	TGCGCCAGCAGCTTGGTCACAGATACGCAGTATTTT
TRBV7-8	TRBJ2-1	.	.	CASSLLRIDEQFF	TGTGCCAGCAGCTTACTTAGGATCGATGAGCAGTTCTTC
TRBV6-5	TRBJ2-1	TRBD2	.	CASSGGSSYNEQFF	TGTGCCAGTTCGGGCGGGAGCTCCTACAATGAGCAGTTCTTC
TRBV27	TRBJ2-5	.	.	CASGTYQETQYF	TGTGCCAGCGGGACGTATCAAGAGACCCAGTACTTC
TRBV7-9	TRBJ2-7	.	.	CASSPRSGTGVYEQYF	TGTGCCAGCAGCCCCCGATCCGGGACGGGAGTCTACGAGCAGTACTTC